This T cell receptor (beta chain) was captured in a study of blood T cell repertoires in COVID-19. Study at large: PBMCs, B-cell-depleted T cells, or T cells were the source of the cDNA or gDNA that made up the material.

While infection was still active, Seattle patients were enrolled and then followed longitudinally. Clones were read by immunoSEQ multiplex PCR, and TCRdb kept only the in-frame ones, dropping some. This sample has over 150,000 clones; approximately 90% occur once, and the top ten carry 9.5% to 15%. Per germline, CDR1 SGHKS and CDR2 YYEKEE (reference sequence). The V and J ends lost 1 base and 0 bases respectively, with 8 bases between them. There are 15 residues in the CDR3. The sample holds one count of this clone. The specimen sequenced was peripheral blood. The receptor was derived from a woman in her seventies with COVID-19, enrolled during active disease. V gene TRBV5-5 combines with J gene TRBJ1-5; tentative D call: TRBD1 (5 bases). The CDR3 DNA reads as TGTGCCAGCAGCTTGATCGGGGGTAGCAATCAGCCCCAGCATTTT. Protein sequence: CASSLIGGSNQPQHF.